This TCR beta chain was captured by sequencing in a study of shared clonotypes between healthy human individuals. In the study overall: Serving as donors were a couple of women and a few men, whose ages spanned 18 to 49. Each donor had three CD4 naive, three CD4 memory, two CD8 naive and one CD8 memory plate.

Comment on this clone: As yet, its antigen is unknown.

V shed 0 bases and J 7 bases; nucleotides not matched to a gene: 5. The germline CDR1 and CDR2 sequences are LNHNV and YYDKDF (reference sequence). CDR3 length equals 15 residues. Repertoires were generated with immunoSEQ multiplex PCR, while TCRdb's copy carries only in-frame clones and drops some. The sample contains around 2.1 million clones, 93% of which appear only once. Positively selected for CCR7, the CD45RO-negative cells used as naive CD8 cells excluded terminally differentiated effector memory CD45RA+ cells. Study-wide results and limits: Genetic and exposure-history diversity was limited by the small donor number.

The chain carries TRBV15 and TRBJ1-4, with TRBD1 identical over 7 bases. This sequence was found in a man between 18 and 29 years old in good health. Some clones in this sample may be carry-over from other donors' samples. Sequenced input: naive CD8+ T cells from PBMCs. This chain's CDR3 is CATSRDRAGGEKLFF. CDR3 bases: TGTGCCACCAGCAGAGATAGGGCAGGGGGTGAAAAACTGTTTTTT. The whole variable domain, filled in from reference TRBV15 and TRBJ1-4, reads DAMVIQNPRYQVTQFGKPVTLSCSQTLNHNVMYWYQQKSSQAPKLLFHYYDKDFNNEADTPDNFQSRRPNTSFCFLDIRSPGLGDTAMYLCATSRDRAGGEKLFFGSGTQLSVL.